These T cell receptor beta chains were read from a single sample in a study of blood T cell repertoires in COVID-19. Method: immunoSEQ multiplex PCR; TCRdb's copy keeps in-frame clones and lacks some. The data contain fewer than 120,000 clones, approximately 90% of them singletons. The sequencing sample was made of peripheral blood. The receptors were sampled from a woman between 45 and 60 years old with acute or convalescent COVID-19. Both conserved end residues are part of each CDR3. Fields, in order: clone size, J gene, V gene, CDR3 protein. Size tells how often a clone was seen (once, few, many) or the class of an expanded clone, and some rows leave it out.

few TRBJ2-7 TRBV7-2 CASSLGLAAYEQYF
- TRBJ2-5 TRBV21-1 CASSREHRETQYF
- TRBJ2-2 TRBV5-1 CASSFSGGGIGELFF
- TRBJ1-1 TRBV6-2/TRBV6-3 CASSWTGWATEAFF
- TRBJ1-1 TRBV5-1 CASSITGGGHEAFF
- TRBJ1-2 TRBV24-1 CATSATGYGYTF
- TRBJ1-4 TRBV6-6 CASSTQGGGEKLFF
- TRBJ1-5 TRBV6-1 CASSEWSSNQPQHF
- TRBJ2-7 TRBV28 CASSLGTASYEQYF
- TRBJ2-1 TRBV4-1 CASSQEGFGTSDYNEQFF
- TRBJ1-6 TRBV28 CASSLWGVGSPLHF
- TRBJ2-1 TRBV19 CASSISRGSSYNEQFF
few TRBJ1-1 TRBV5-4 CASSYGTGVMNTEAFF
- TRBJ2-7 TRBV18 CASSPRGQGPYEQYF
- TRBJ2-5 TRBV24-1 CATSDGQGAGETQYF
- TRBJ2-3 TRBV6-5 CATRTSAYTDTQYF
- TRBJ2-1 TRBV6-4 CASSAGTSGYNEQFF
- TRBJ1-5 TRBV24-1 CATSDGNQPQHF
- TRBJ2-7 TRBV2 CASSGRQESYEQYF
- TRBJ2-7 TRBV5-1 CASSPGHFSSYEQYF
once TRBJ2-7 TRBV19 CASSQAGGIYEQYF
- TRBJ2-1 TRBV5-5 CASSLSSGSYNEQFF
once TRBJ2-7 TRBV4-1 CASSQVGAGIPDEQYF
few TRBJ2-7 TRBV18 CASSPRPIFEGYEQYF
- TRBJ1-5 TRBV7-9 CASSLGSGFLGNQPQHF
- TRBJ2-7 TRBV28 CASSSSSGSLNEQYF
- TRBJ2-3 TRBV10-3 CAISGVGTQYF
once TRBJ2-7 TRBV29-1 CSASGSSYEQYF
- TRBJ2-1 TRBV27 CASTNGRDHSYNEQFF
- TRBJ2-1 TRBV5-6 CASSLGEAVAGSPFF
- TRBJ2-3 TRBV27 CASTARASGIQDTQYF
- TRBJ1-2 TRBV18 CASSPLERGENYGYTF
- TRBJ1-2 TRBV28 CASRTQGGKGYTF
- TRBJ2-1 TRBV28 CATEEGYYNEQFF
- TRBJ2-2 TRBV28 CASSFKGANTGELFF
- TRBJ2-1 TRBV5-1 CASSLTSGGDEQFF
- TRBJ1-5 TRBV6-1 CASSVVSGYSNQPQHF
once TRBJ2-1 TRBV30 CAWSATLGGRVDEQFF
- TRBJ1-3 TRBV30 CAWNSARVRGNTIYF
- TRBJ1-1 TRBV18 CASSPSQGPKIMNTEAFF